This record covers a single T cell receptor (beta chain). Its antigen is unidentified. This specimen comes from a study of cytomegalovirus exposure and HLA in healthy donors. Study results and caveats: The dataset shows that most TCR sequences were rare, while some public TCRs occurred in many donors. Reports credit the classifier with highly specific, highly sensitive diagnosis of cytomegalovirus status.

The donors were part of the validation cohort of 120 subjects. That cohort was separate from the first cohort, which comprised roughly 670 subjects. The CDR3 has 15 amino acids. Trimming removed 5 bases from V and 4 bases from J; junction bases left unmatched: 8. Germline CDR1 reads SGDLS; CDR2 reads YYNGEE. Libraries were prepared by immunoSEQ multiplex PCR; TCRdb keeps only in-frame clonotypes and omits some of them. Seen here are about 120,000 clones, around 89% observed once, and the top ten hold over 6%. V gene TRBV9 combines with J gene TRBJ2-5; TRBD1 agrees at 10 bases. The TCR comes from a woman aged 18 to 35 in good health and CMV-seropositive. Sequencing was performed on PBMCs. CDR3 in DNA: TGTGCCAGCAGTAGGACAGGGGGGGAACCAGAGACCCAGTACTTC. Translating gives CASSRTGGEPETQYF.